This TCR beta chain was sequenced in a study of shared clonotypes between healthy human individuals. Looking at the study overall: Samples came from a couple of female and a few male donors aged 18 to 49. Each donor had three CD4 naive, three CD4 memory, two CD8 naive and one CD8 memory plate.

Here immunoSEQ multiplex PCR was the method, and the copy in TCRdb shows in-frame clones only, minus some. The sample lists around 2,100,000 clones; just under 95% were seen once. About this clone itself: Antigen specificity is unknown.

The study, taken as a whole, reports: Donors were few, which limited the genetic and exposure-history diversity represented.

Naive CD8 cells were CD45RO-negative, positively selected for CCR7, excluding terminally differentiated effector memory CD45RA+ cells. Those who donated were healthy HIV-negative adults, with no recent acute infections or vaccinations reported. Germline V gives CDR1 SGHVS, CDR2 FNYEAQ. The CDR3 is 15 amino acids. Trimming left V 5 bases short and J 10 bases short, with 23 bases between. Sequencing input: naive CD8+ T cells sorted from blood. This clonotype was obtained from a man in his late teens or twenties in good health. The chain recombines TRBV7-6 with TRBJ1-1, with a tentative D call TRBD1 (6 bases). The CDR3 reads CASSLWAGDLWGAFF. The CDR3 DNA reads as TGTGCCAGCAGCCTTTGGGCAGGGGACTTATGGGGAGCTTTCTTT. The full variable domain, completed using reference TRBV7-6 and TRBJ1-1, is GAGVSQSPRYKVTKRGQDVALRCDPISGHVSLYWYRQALGQGPEFLTYFNYEAQQDKSGLPNDRFSAERPEGSISTLTIQRTEQRDSAMYRCASSLWAGDLWGAFFGQGTRLTVV.